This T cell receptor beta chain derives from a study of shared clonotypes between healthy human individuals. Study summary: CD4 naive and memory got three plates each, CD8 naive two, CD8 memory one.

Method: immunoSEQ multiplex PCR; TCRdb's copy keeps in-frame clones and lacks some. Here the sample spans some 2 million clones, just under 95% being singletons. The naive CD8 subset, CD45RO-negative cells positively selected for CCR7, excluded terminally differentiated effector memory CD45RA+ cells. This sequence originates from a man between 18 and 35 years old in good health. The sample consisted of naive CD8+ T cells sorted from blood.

The CDR3 sequence is CATSRDRTGSYEQYF. In DNA form, the CDR3 reads TGTGCCACCAGCAGAGATCGAACAGGGAGCTACGAGCAGTACTTC. V usage is TRBV15 and J usage is TRBJ2-7; weak D call: TRBD1 (6 bases). Trimming left V 0 bases short and J 3 bases short, with 12 bases between. The CDR3 covers 15 residues. Germline V CDR1 and CDR2: LNHNV, YYDKDF (reference sequence). Full variable domain (rest looked up from reference TRBV15 and TRBJ2-7): DAMVIQNPRYQVTQFGKPVTLSCSQTLNHNVMYWYQQKSSQAPKLLFHYYDKDFNNEADTPDNFQSRRPNTSFCFLDIRSPGLGDTAMYLCATSRDRTGSYEQYFGPGTRLTVT.